This T cell receptor beta chain was retrieved from a study of liver allograft versus peripheral blood T cells. Overall study context: Repertoires of T cell receptors in transplanted livers were compared with recipients' peripheral blood repertoires. General observations from the study: Repertoires found inside liver allografts reportedly differed from T cell receptor repertoires in peripheral blood.

As regards this clonotype: What it binds is unknown.

TCRdb re-called the reads through MiXCR, storing one row per CDR3 protein. In the table there are about 6,600 distinct CDR3 sequences, around a sixth of which are singletons. The V end was cut by 2 bases, the J end by 2 bases, with 9 bases between. The CDR3 sequence is 14 residues long. Germline CDR1 MNHNS, CDR2 SASEGT. This clonotype originated in a human patient who had a liver transplant. Some T cells here may be from the graft donor. The rearrangement links TRBV6-1 to TRBJ2-5; unclear D gene. CDR3 protein: CASSESTPQETQYF. In DNA, the CDR3 is TGTGCCAGCAGTGAATCAACTCCACAAGAGACCCAGTACTTC.